This is a list of T cell receptor beta chains from one sample in a study of T-cell memory formation after mild COVID-19. TCRdb re-called the 5' RACE reads through MiXCR, storing one row per CDR3 protein. In the table there are under 250,000 distinct CDR3 sequences, about 27% of which are singletons. The sample consisted of PBMCs or a T cell subset sorted from them (not recorded which). The source is an adult woman who had mild COVID-19 (a few samples of this study predate the infection). Cell type and time point are not known. The CDR3 runs from the conserved cysteine through the conserved F or W. A D gene is named only where the DNA matches it firmly. Clone size is not always given. Where it is, it says once, few, many or a class for expanded clones.

v_call: TRBV12-3/TRBV12-4
clone_size: few
j_call: TRBJ1-1
d_call: TRBD1
cdr3_length: 13
cdr3_nt: TGTGCCAGCAGTTCGGGGCTACAGGGGGCAGCTTTCTTT
cdr3_aa: CASSSGLQGAAFF

v_call: TRBV3-1
clone_size: .
j_call: TRBJ1-4
d_call: .
cdr3_length: 15
cdr3_nt: TGTGCCAGCAGCCAAGATTTTACCGTGAATGAAAAACTGTTTTTT
cdr3_aa: CASSQDFTVNEKLFF

v_call: TRBV24-1
clone_size: many
j_call: TRBJ2-7
d_call: TRBD2
cdr3_length: 17
cdr3_nt: TGTGCCACCAGTGATTCACGCCGGGGACTAGCGGGAGAAGGGCAGTACTTC
cdr3_aa: CATSDSRRGLAGEGQYF

v_call: TRBV15
clone_size: .
j_call: TRBJ2-5
d_call: .
cdr3_length: 14
cdr3_nt: TGTGCCACCAGCAGAGACCAATCTAGGGAGACCCAGTACTTC
cdr3_aa: CATSRDQSRETQYF

v_call: TRBV7-6
clone_size: few
j_call: TRBJ1-6
d_call: TRBD1
cdr3_length: 14
cdr3_nt: TGTGCCAGCAGCTTGGGGACAGGGAATTCACCCCTCCACTTT
cdr3_aa: CASSLGTGNSPLHF

v_call: TRBV18
clone_size: .
j_call: TRBJ1-1
d_call: .
cdr3_length: 15
cdr3_nt: TGTGCCAGCTCACCCTCCGACAGCCCGAACACTGAAGCTTTCTTT
cdr3_aa: CASSPSDSPNTEAFF

v_call: TRBV12-3/TRBV12-4
clone_size: .
j_call: TRBJ2-2
d_call: TRBD2
cdr3_length: 15
cdr3_nt: TGTGCCAGCAGTCCCCTGGCGGGGGGCATCGGGGAGCTGTTTTTT
cdr3_aa: CASSPLAGGIGELFF

v_call: TRBV5-1
clone_size: once
j_call: TRBJ1-1
d_call: .
cdr3_length: 16
cdr3_nt: TGCGCCAGCAGCTTGGAACCGATTCGTGGAGTGCAAGAAGTTTTCTTT
cdr3_aa: CASSLEPIRGVQEVFF

v_call: TRBV4-3
clone_size: .
j_call: TRBJ1-1
d_call: .
cdr3_length: 16
cdr3_nt: TGCGCCAGCAGCCAAGATCTGGGGCCTACGAACACTGAAGCTTTCTTT
cdr3_aa: CASSQDLGPTNTEAFF

v_call: TRBV18
clone_size: .
j_call: TRBJ2-7
d_call: .
cdr3_length: 14
cdr3_nt: TGTGCCAGCTCACCCCCAATGGGGCCCTACGAGCAGTACTTC
cdr3_aa: CASSPPMGPYEQYF